Presented here are 5 T cell receptor beta chains from one specimen sequenced in a study of untreated major depressive disorder. For these receptors, no antigen is known. The protocol was immunoSEQ multiplex PCR, while the TCRdb copy is restricted to in-frame clones and leaves out a portion. The table shows about 15,000 clones, with 85% to 95% occurring only once. Findings and caveats of the study: Depressed patients' CD4+ T cells carried increased TRBV05-01 (Vbeta 5.1) usage versus control CD4+ T cells.

Source material: CD4+ T cells from PBMCs. Source of these receptors: a woman aged 30 to 39 with major depressive disorder.

The CDR3 reads CASSLPTYGYTF. DNA of the CDR3: TGTGCCAGCAGCCTGCCCACTTATGGCTACACCTTC. The chain couples TRBV7-9 to TRBJ1-2; D is undetermined. In germline, CDR1 is SEHNR, CDR2 FQNEAQ (reference sequence). Trimming left V 5 bases short and J 5 bases short, with 9 bases between. CDR3 size: 12 residues.

This sequence joins TRBV5-1 and TRBJ2-1; 7 nucleotides agree with TRBD1. In germline, CDR1 is SGHRS, CDR2 YFSETQ. There are 15 residues in the CDR3. V gave up 4 bases and J gave up 0 bases; unmatched junction bases: 4. The CDR3 region is CASSLQGTSYNEQFF. In DNA, the CDR3 is TGCGCCAGCAGCCTACAGGGGACCTCCTACAATGAGCAGTTCTTC.

V is TRBV6-5 and J is TRBJ1-2; TRBD1 matches 12 bases. V lost 5 bases and J lost 4; bases outside the gene matches: 5. The CDR3 extends over 15 amino acids. Per the germline V gene, CDR1 is MNHEY and CDR2 is SVGAGI. The CDR3 region is CASSPGTGGFYGYTF. The CDR3 region has the DNA TGTGCCAGCAGTCCCGGGACAGGGGGCTTCTATGGCTACACCTTC.

The DNA for the CDR3 is TGCAGCGTAACCGGGACAGGGAACACTGAAGCTTTCTTT. As protein: CSVTGTGNTEAFF. The chain employs TRBV29-1 and TRBJ1-1, with 8 bases that match TRBD1. The CDR3 contains 13 residues. Trimming at V came to 6 bases and at J to 1 base, leaving 4 bases not matched to a gene. CDR1 is SQVTM and CDR2 is ANQGSEA in the germline V gene.

The chain couples TRBV20-1 to TRBJ1-2, with D possibly matching TRBD1 (5 bases). This CDR3 comprises 11 residues. V was trimmed by 6 bases and J by 7 bases, leaving 12 bases between them. CDR1 DFQATT and CDR2 SNEGSKA come from the germline V gene (reference sequence). The DNA of the CDR3 is TGCAGTGCCCTCGGGACGATTGGCTACACCTTC. Translated: CSALGTIGYTF.